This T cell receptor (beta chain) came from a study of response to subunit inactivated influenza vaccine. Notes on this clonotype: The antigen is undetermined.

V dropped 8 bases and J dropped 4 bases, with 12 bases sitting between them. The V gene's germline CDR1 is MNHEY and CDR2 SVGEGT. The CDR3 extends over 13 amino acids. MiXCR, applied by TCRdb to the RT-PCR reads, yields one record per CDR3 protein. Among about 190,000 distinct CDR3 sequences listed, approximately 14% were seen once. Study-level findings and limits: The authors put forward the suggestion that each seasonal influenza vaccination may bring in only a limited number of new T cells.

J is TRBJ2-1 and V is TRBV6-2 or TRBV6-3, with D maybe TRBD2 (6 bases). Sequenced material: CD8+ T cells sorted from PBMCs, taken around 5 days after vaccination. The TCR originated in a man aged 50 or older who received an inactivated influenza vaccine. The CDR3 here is CASEGLTYNEQFF. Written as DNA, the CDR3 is TGTGCCAGCGAGGGACTTACTTACAATGAGCAGTTCTTC.